The 12 T cell receptor beta chains below all came from one sample that was sequenced in a study of cytomegalovirus exposure and HLA in healthy donors. Amplification used 60 Vbeta primers and 13 Jbeta primers. The assay was immunoSEQ multiplex PCR, and TCRdb's table has in-frame clones only and misses some. The sample has some 47,000 clones. Material: PBMCs. The receptors were sampled from a woman aged 40 to 50 in good health and CMV-seronegative.

The DNA for the CDR3 is TGCAGCGTAGTCTCCAGTGACACTGAAGCTTTCTTT. Its protein product is CSVVSSDTEAFF. The chain couples TRBV29-1 to TRBJ1-1; D call uncertain. V lost 6 bases, J lost 3 bases, and 11 bases lay in between. CDR1 and CDR2 from the germline V gene are SQVTM and ANQGSEA. The CDR3 length is 12 residues.

V usage is TRBV18 and J usage is TRBJ2-7, with D possibly TRBD2 on 5 matching bases. The V end lost 1 base, the J end lost 3 bases, and 7 bases lay between the germline ends. The germline CDR1 and CDR2 sequences are KGHSH and LQKENI. This CDR3 comprises 13 residues. CDR3 DNA: TGTGCCAGCTCACCACAGACTAACTACGAGCAGTACTTC. Its protein is CASSPQTNYEQYF.

The chain uses TRBV27 and TRBJ1-2, with 7 nucleotides matching TRBD1. Germline CDR1 reads MNHEY; CDR2 reads SMNVEV (reference sequence). V was clipped by 8 bases and J by 2 bases; unmatched bases: 5. The CDR3 loop spans 13 amino acids. The CDR3 protein is CASQGQENYGYTF. CDR3 coding DNA: TGTGCCAGCCAAGGACAGGAAAACTATGGCTACACCTTC.

This sequence joins TRBV4-1 and TRBJ2-7; TRBD1 aligns across 7 bases. Trimming removed 4 bases from V and 4 bases from J; junction bases left unmatched: 7. The germline CDR1 and CDR2 sequences are MGHRA and YSYEKL. CDR3 length equals 14 residues. For the CDR3, the DNA is TGCGCCAGCAGCCGCCGACAGGGACCGTACGAGCAGTACTTC. Protein: CASSRRQGPYEQYF.

The chain is built from TRBV7-2 and TRBJ2-7; 10 nucleotides line up with TRBD2. The length of the CDR3 is 16 residues. Germline CDR1 is SGHTA and CDR2 is FQGNSA. J lost 5 bases, V lost 5 bases, and 12 bases had no gene match. This CDR3 is CASSPYRERGGDEQYF. Here the CDR3 DNA reads TGTGCCAGCAGCCCCTACCGGGAGCGGGGGGGCGACGAGCAGTACTTC.

The rearrangement links TRBV14 to TRBJ1-2, with TRBD1 identical over 9 bases. Germline CDR1 and CDR2: SGHDN and FVKESK. After removal of 4 bases from V and 4 bases from J, the junction contained 7 bases not matched to a gene. This CDR3 has 15 amino acids. CDR3 nucleotides: TGTGCCAGCAGCCGGTTGGGGGACAGGGCCTATGGCTACACCTTC. Its translation: CASSRLGDRAYGYTF.

V and J are TRBV6-6 and TRBJ2-7; 7 nucleotides agree with TRBD1. Germline CDR1 reads MNHNY; CDR2 reads SVGAGI (reference sequence). J gave up 0 bases and V 6 bases, and 11 bases lay outside the gene matches. This CDR3 region has 16 residues. CDR3 sequence (DNA): TGTGCCAGCAGACTCGGCATCCGGGACAGCTCCTACGAGCAGTACTTC. It specifies CASRLGIRDSSYEQYF.

The chain links TRBV7-2 to TRBJ1-3, with TRBD1 as a possible D gene (5 bases). The CDR3 length is 13 residues. Germline V lookup: CDR1 SGHTA, CDR2 FQGNSA. Deletions cut 4 bases from V and 3 bases from J, with 7 bases between. This chain's CDR3 is CASSSDSGNTIYF. The CDR3 region has the DNA TGTGCCAGCAGCTCTGACAGTGGAAACACCATATATTTT.

The chain is built from TRBV4-1 and TRBJ2-1; TRBD2 agrees at 8 bases. CDR3 length: 15 amino acids. J lost 6 bases, V lost 4 bases, and 8 bases had no gene match. The germline V gene has CDR1 MGHRA and CDR2 YSYEKL. The CDR3 sequence: CASSLFGGEGNEQFF. The DNA of the CDR3 is TGCGCCAGCAGCCTTTTCGGGGGGGAAGGCAATGAGCAGTTCTTC.

The rearrangement uses TRBV13 and TRBJ2-7, with 11 bases that match TRBD2. The germline V gene encodes CDR1 PRHDT and CDR2 FYEKMQ (reference sequence). The V gene end was trimmed by 4 bases and the J gene end by 5 bases; junction bases not matched to a gene: 7. This CDR3 region has 15 residues. CDR3 DNA: TGTGCCAGCAGCTCGCGACTAGCGGGGTCCGACGAGCAGTACTTC. It codes for CASSSRLAGSDEQYF.

Turning to this clone: This CDR3 is also generated by other DNA sequences in the sample. The chain links TRBV5-1 to TRBJ1-5; D is unclear. Trimming left V 0 bases short and J 0 bases short, with 7 bases between. Germline V lookup: CDR1 SGHRS, CDR2 YFSETQ. This CDR3 has 15 residues. The CDR3 bases are TGCGCCAGCAGCTTGGACGGTTATAGCAATCAGCCCCAGCATTTT. Translating it yields CASSLDGYSNQPQHF.

This chain links TRBV30 with TRBJ2-5, with D perhaps matching TRBD1 (6 bases). Per the germline V gene, CDR1 is GTSNPN and CDR2 is SVGIG (reference sequence). This CDR3 spans 14 amino acids. The ends were cut back, 7 bases at V and 0 bases at J, with 15 bases in the middle. The CDR3 sequence is CASPGKGDQETQYF. The CDR3 nucleotides read TGTGCCTCACCGGGGAAGGGGGACCAAGAGACCCAGTACTTC. Drawing the rest from reference TRBV30 and TRBJ2-5, the complete variable domain is SQTIHQWPATLVQPVGSPLSLECTVEGTSNPNLYWYRQAAGRGLQLLFYSVGIGQISSEVPQNLSASRPQDRQFILSSKKLLLSDSGFYLCASPGKGDQETQYFGPGTRLLVL.